This TCR beta chain was observed in a study of T cells in narcolepsy. Study-wide results and limits: Autoreactive clone sequences were missing from some blood memory CD4+ repertoires. Same-patient CSF and blood CD4+ T cell clonotypes included HCRT-specific and TRIB2-specific autoreactive ones. Healthy controls reportedly lacked the autoreactive clonotypes serially found in patients' blood.

The CDR3 sequence is 14 residues long. V lost 2 bases and J 2 bases, leaving 8 bases between the germline ends. Germline-derived CDR1 and CDR2 are SGHNT and YYREEE (reference sequence). Data came from immunoSEQ multiplex PCR; TCRdb stores just in-frame clones and leaves some out. This repertoire shows roughly 24,000 clones, roughly 80% found once; its top ten account for under 1.2%. Turning to this clone: The antigen is not known.

V and J are TRBV5-4 and TRBJ1-3; TRBD1 might be the D (6 bases). Sequencing was carried out using memory (CD45RA-) CD4+ T cells from blood. This clonotype was obtained from a human donor in good health. The DNA of the CDR3 is TGTGCCAGCAGCTTAACAGGGACTGGAAACACCATATATTTT. Translating it yields CASSLTGTGNTIYF.